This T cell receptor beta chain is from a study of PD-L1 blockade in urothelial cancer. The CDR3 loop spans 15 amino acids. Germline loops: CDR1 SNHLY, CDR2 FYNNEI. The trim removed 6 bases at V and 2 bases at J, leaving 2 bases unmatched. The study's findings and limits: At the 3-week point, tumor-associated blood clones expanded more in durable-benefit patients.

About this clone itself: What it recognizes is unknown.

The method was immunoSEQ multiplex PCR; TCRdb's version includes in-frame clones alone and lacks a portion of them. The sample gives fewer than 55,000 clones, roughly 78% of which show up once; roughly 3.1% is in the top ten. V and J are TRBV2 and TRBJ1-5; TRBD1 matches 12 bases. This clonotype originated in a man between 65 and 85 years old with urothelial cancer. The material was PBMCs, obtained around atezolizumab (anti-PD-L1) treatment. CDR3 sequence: CASRGTGGGNQPQHF. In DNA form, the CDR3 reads TGTGCCAGCAGGGGGACAGGGGGCGGCAATCAGCCCCAGCATTTT. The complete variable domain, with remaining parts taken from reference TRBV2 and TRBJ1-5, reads EPEVTQTPSHQVTQMGQEVILRCVPISNHLYFYWYRQILGQKVEFLVSFYNNEISEKSEIFDDQFSVERPDGSNFTLKIRSTKLEDSAMYFCASRGTGGGNQPQHFGDGTRLSIL.